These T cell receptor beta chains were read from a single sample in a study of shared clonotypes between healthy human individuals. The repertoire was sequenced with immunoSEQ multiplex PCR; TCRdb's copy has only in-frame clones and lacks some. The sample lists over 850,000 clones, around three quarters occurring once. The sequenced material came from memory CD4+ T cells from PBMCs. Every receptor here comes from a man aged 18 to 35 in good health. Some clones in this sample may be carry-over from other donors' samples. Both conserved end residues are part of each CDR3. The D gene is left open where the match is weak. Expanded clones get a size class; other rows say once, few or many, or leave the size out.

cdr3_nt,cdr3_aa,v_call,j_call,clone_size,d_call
TGTGCCAGCAGCTTGACCTCCGGGCCGGACATTCAGTACTTC,CASSLTSGPDIQYF,TRBV5-4,TRBJ2-4,-,-
TGCGCCAGCAGCCCCCCAGGGAGCTCCTACAATGAGCAGTTCTTC,CASSPPGSSYNEQFF,TRBV5-1,TRBJ2-1,few,-
TGTGCCAGCAGTTCGCCCGTTCGGGAAGGGAGCTATGGCTACACCTTC,CASSSPVREGSYGYTF,TRBV28,TRBJ1-2,-,-
TGTGCCAGTAACACCCTGGACAGGGTGAACACTGAAGCTTTCTTT,CASNTLDRVNTEAFF,TRBV27,TRBJ1-1,-,TRBD1
TGTGCCTGGGCCATACAGGGGCTGAGTGAAGCTTTCTTT,CAWAIQGLSEAFF,TRBV30,TRBJ1-1,-,TRBD1
TGTGCCAGCAGCTTAGGGCACAGGGCGAACACTGAAGCTTTCTTT,CASSLGHRANTEAFF,TRBV7-2,TRBJ1-1,-,-
TGTGCCAGCAGGGGGACTAGCGGGATGTTCAATGGGGGCACAGATACGCAGTATTTT,CASRGTSGMFNGGTDTQYF,TRBV5-6,TRBJ2-3,once,TRBD2
TGTGCCAGCAGCTTGGAGAGGGGTACGCAGTATTTT,CASSLERGTQYF,TRBV5-6,TRBJ2-3,-,-
TGTGCCAGCAGTGAAGACAGGAGCTCCTACAATGAGCAGTTCTTC,CASSEDRSSYNEQFF,TRBV2,TRBJ2-1,few,-
TGTGCCAGCACCCCCGGGGTAGGGCATGAGCAGTTCTTC,CASTPGVGHEQFF,TRBV2,TRBJ2-1,-,-
TGTGCCTGGAGTCTAGGGGTTGGAAGTAATGAAAAACTGTTTTTT,CAWSLGVGSNEKLFF,TRBV30,TRBJ1-4,-,-
TGTGCCAGCTCACCGGGACAGCTCGATCAGCCCCAGCATTTT,CASSPGQLDQPQHF,TRBV18,TRBJ1-5,-,TRBD1
TGCGCCAGCAGCTTGTCGACTAGCGGTAATGGTGAGCAGTTCTTC,CASSLSTSGNGEQFF,TRBV5-1,TRBJ2-1,-,TRBD2
TGTGCCAGCAGCGCCCGTCTAGCGGGAGGAGGAGACACGCAGTATTTT,CASSARLAGGGDTQYF,TRBV4-2,TRBJ2-3,-,TRBD2
TGCGCCAGCAGCCAGATCGGACTAGCATCGGACAAAAACATTCAGTACTTC,CASSQIGLASDKNIQYF,TRBV4-1,TRBJ2-4,-,TRBD2
TGCGCCAGCAGCCGCGGAGCAGATACGCAGTATTTT,CASSRGADTQYF,TRBV5-1,TRBJ2-3,once,-
TGTGCCAGCAGCCCGGACAGGGCCTACAATGAGCAGTTCTTC,CASSPDRAYNEQFF,TRBV5-4,TRBJ2-1,-,TRBD1
TGTGCCAGCAGGTGGGGGGTAAATGGCTACACCTTC,CASRWGVNGYTF,TRBV28,TRBJ1-2,-,-
TGCGCCAGCAGCATGGGGTCCGGAGATACGCAGTATTTT,CASSMGSGDTQYF,TRBV5-1,TRBJ2-3,-,-
TGTGCCAGCATCCTACAGGGGCTCTCCTACGAGCAGTACTTC,CASILQGLSYEQYF,TRBV2,TRBJ2-7,few,TRBD1
TGTGCCAGCAGCGGGGGGACTAGCGGGGTCACAGATACGCAGTATTTT,CASSGGTSGVTDTQYF,TRBV5-4,TRBJ2-3,-,TRBD2
TGTGCCAGCACCTCTTATGCGAGACTAGCGGGTCATACTAGCACAGATACGCAGTATTTT,CASTSYARLAGHTSTDTQYF,TRBV28,TRBJ2-3,-,TRBD2
TGTGCCAGCAGTGAAGGTCGTTCGACCGGGGAGCTGTTTTTT,CASSEGRSTGELFF,TRBV2,TRBJ2-2,-,-
TGTGCCAGCAGCTTCGGACCCCTTCTGTCGTACGAGCAGTACTTC,CASSFGPLLSYEQYF,TRBV7-2,TRBJ2-7,-,-
TGTGCCAGCAGAGGAAACAGAGGAACTAATGAAAAACTGTTTTTT,CASRGNRGTNEKLFF,TRBV2,TRBJ1-4,-,-
TGTGCCAGCAGCCAAGATCGGGACACCTTTAACTATGGCTACACCTTC,CASSQDRDTFNYGYTF,TRBV4-2,TRBJ1-2,-,-
TGTGCCAGCAGTGACTCTAGCGGGCGCACGCCAGGGTCCTCCTACAATGAGCAGTTCTTC,CASSDSSGRTPGSSYNEQFF,TRBV6-4,TRBJ2-1,once,TRBD2
TGTGCCAGCAACCCCAGCATGGTCTACAATGAGCAGTTCTTC,CASNPSMVYNEQFF,TRBV2,TRBJ2-1,few,-